This is a list of T cell receptor beta chains from one sample in a study of T cell changes during pregnancy in multiple sclerosis. Profiling relied on immunoSEQ multiplex PCR, and the TCRdb table lists in-frame clones only, not all of them. The profile shows 40,000 to 55,000 clones, around 90% of them singletons. Sequences were derived from CD4+ T cells from peripheral blood mononuclear cells, sampled in the second trimester of pregnancy. These receptor sequences come from a female donor with multiple sclerosis, enrolled in a pregnancy study. Both conserved end residues are part of each CDR3. The D gene is left open where the match is weak. Clone size is given for some rows only: seen once, a few or many times, or a class if the clone is expanded.

. | TRBJ2-4 | TRBV13 | . | TGTGCCAGCAGCAGGGCCGGGACTCAAGCCAAAAACATTCAGTACTTC | CASSRAGTQAKNIQYF
. | TRBJ1-5 | TRBV6-6 | TRBD1 | TGTGCCAGCAGTTACACAGGGGGAGGTCAGCCCCAGCATTTT | CASSYTGGGQPQHF
. | TRBJ2-7 | TRBV9 | TRBD1 | TGTGCCAGCAGCGCCACCGGGACAGAGTTATACGAGCAGTACTTC | CASSATGTELYEQYF
. | TRBJ2-3 | TRBV5-1 | . | TGCGCCAGCAGCCGATCGGGAGATACGCAGTATTTT | CASSRSGDTQYF
. | TRBJ1-1 | TRBV5-4 | . | TGTGCCAGCAGCTTTGGACACTGGGACACTGAAGCTTTCTTT | CASSFGHWDTEAFF
. | TRBJ1-6 | TRBV14 | . | TGTGCCAGCAGCCAAAAAGGGGCAGTTAGTTCGCCCCTCCACTTT | CASSQKGAVSSPLHF
. | TRBJ2-7 | TRBV5-4 | . | TGTGCCAGCACCCCGGGTAGCGGTTCCTACGAGCAGTACTTC | CASTPGSGSYEQYF
. | TRBJ2-3 | TRBV2 | TRBD1 | TGTGCCAGCAGTTCCGAGACAGGGGGCCCAGATACGCAGTATTTT | CASSSETGGPDTQYF
. | TRBJ2-6 | TRBV5-6 | . | TGTGCCAGCAGCCGACTAAGGGATGGATTGGCTGGGGCCAACGTCCTGACTTTC | CASSRLRDGLAGANVLTF
. | TRBJ1-6 | TRBV29-1 | . | TGCAGCGCTAGGCTGGGAGATAATTCACCCCTCCACTTT | CSARLGDNSPLHF
few | TRBJ2-1 | TRBV9 | TRBD2 | TGTGCCAGCAGCGTAGCACCCGGGGGTAGCGGGATCCACAATGAGCAGTTCTTC | CASSVAPGGSGIHNEQFF
. | TRBJ2-7 | TRBV4-2 | TRBD2 | TGTGCCAGCAGCCAAGCGGGACTAGCGGGGGCCTACGAGCAGTACTTC | CASSQAGLAGAYEQYF
. | TRBJ2-5 | TRBV7-2 | . | TGTGCCAGCAGCTTCCAGGGCGGAGAGACCCAGTACTTC | CASSFQGGETQYF
. | TRBJ2-1 | TRBV6-5 | TRBD1 | TGTGCCAGCAGTCCGGACAGGGTCTCCTACAATGAGCAGTTCTTC | CASSPDRVSYNEQFF
once | TRBJ2-1 | TRBV18 | TRBD2 | TGTGCCAGCTCACAGACACTAGCGGGGGATTACAATGAGCAGTTCTTC | CASSQTLAGDYNEQFF
. | TRBJ2-7 | TRBV30 | TRBD1 | TGTGCCTGGATTATACAGGGGGCTAGCGAGCAGTACTTC | CAWIIQGASEQYF
once | TRBJ1-2 | TRBV9 | . | TGTGCCAGCAGCGACAAGGGGGAAGGAGGCTACACCTTC | CASSDKGEGGYTF
. | TRBJ2-7 | TRBV5-4 | . | TGTGCCAGCAGCTCTCGAACCGGGGCCTACGAGCAGTACTTC | CASSSRTGAYEQYF
. | TRBJ2-7 | TRBV5-1 | . | TGCGCCAGCAGCTTCTCCCCTGGCGGTGCCTACGAGCAGTACTTC | CASSFSPGGAYEQYF
. | TRBJ2-1 | TRBV2 | . | TGTGCCAGCACGAGGGGGAATGAGCAGTTCTTC | CASTRGNEQFF
. | TRBJ2-3 | TRBV5-8 | TRBD2 | TGTGCCAGCAGCTCGTTGGCGGGGGGGAGCACAGATACGCAGTATTTT | CASSSLAGGSTDTQYF
. | TRBJ1-1 | TRBV7-2 | TRBD1 | TGTGCCAGCAGCTTTTCAGGGGGGCGCACTGAAGCTTTCTTT | CASSFSGGRTEAFF
once | TRBJ2-1 | TRBV6-1 | . | TGTGCCAGCACGATACGGGAGCTTTACAATGAGCAGTTCTTC | CASTIRELYNEQFF
once | TRBJ1-2 | TRBV5-1 | TRBD1 | TGCGCCAGCAGCTCGGCTACGGTCGGACAGGGGTTCCTCTATGGCTACACCTTC | CASSSATVGQGFLYGYTF
. | TRBJ1-6 | TRBV9 | TRBD1 | TGTGCCAGCAGCGCGGGACAGGGGGGATCACCCCTCCACTTT | CASSAGQGGSPLHF
. | TRBJ2-7 | TRBV6-5 | . | TGTGCCAGCAGTTACCGCGCGGGGAGATCCTCCTACGAGCAGTACTTC | CASSYRAGRSSYEQYF
few | TRBJ1-2 | TRBV2 | TRBD1 | TGTGCCAGCAGTGAGGACAGGGTTGGCTACACCTTC | CASSEDRVGYTF
. | TRBJ1-1 | TRBV9 | TRBD1 | TGTGCCAGCAGCGCGGGACAGCGCAACACTGAAGCTTTCTTT | CASSAGQRNTEAFF
. | TRBJ1-2 | TRBV7-2 | . | TGTGCCAGCAGCTTAGCTAGTACCTATGGCTACACCTTC | CASSLASTYGYTF
. | TRBJ2-7 | TRBV18 | TRBD1 | TGTGCCAGCTCACAAGGGACAGGCCCCTACGAGCAGTACTTC | CASSQGTGPYEQYF
. | TRBJ1-5 | TRBV27 | . | TGTGCCAGCAGTTTCGGGGGAAAATTACACAATCAGCCCCAGCATTTT | CASSFGGKLHNQPQHF
. | TRBJ1-4 | TRBV23-1 | . | TGCGCCAGCGGACCCCCCACAGCGGCCGGGGGGGGACTGTTTTTT | CASGPPTAAGGGLFF
. | TRBJ1-4 | TRBV15 | TRBD1 | TGTGCCACCAGCAGCAGCCGGGACAGGAATGAAAAACTGTTTTTT | CATSSSRDRNEKLFF
. | TRBJ1-1 | TRBV30 | . | TGTGCCTGGAGTGTAGGAGGGATGAACACTGAAGCTTTCTTT | CAWSVGGMNTEAFF
. | TRBJ1-1 | TRBV5-6 | TRBD1 | TGTGCCAGCAGCTTTGAAGCCGGGACAGGGGTCACAGCTTTCTTT | CASSFEAGTGVTAFF
. | TRBJ1-6 | TRBV6-6 | TRBD1 | TGTGCCAGCAGCCTCACAGGGGCAGGTTCACCCCTCCACTTT | CASSLTGAGSPLHF
. | TRBJ1-5 | TRBV9 | . | TGTGCCAGCAGCGCTAACAGGGTTGATCAGCCCCAGCATTTT | CASSANRVDQPQHF
. | TRBJ2-4 | TRBV14 | . | TGTGCCAGCAGCCGAAACAGGGTAGTTAACATTCAGTACTTC | CASSRNRVVNIQYF
. | TRBJ2-3 | TRBV7-2 | TRBD2 | TGTGCCAGCAGCCAGACTAGCGGGGGGCGGGCAGATACGCAGTATTTT | CASSQTSGGRADTQYF
. | TRBJ1-2 | TRBV6-1 | . | TGTGCCAGCAGTGAAGCAATGAGACAGCAGTATGGCTACACCTTC | CASSEAMRQQYGYTF
. | TRBJ1-3 | TRBV5-4 | TRBD1 | TGTGCCAGCAGCGAGGACAGGGCTGGAAACACCATATATTTT | CASSEDRAGNTIYF
. | TRBJ2-3 | TRBV2 | TRBD2 | TGTGCCAGCAGTGTTGGGGGGGAGAACGAGTATTTT | CASSVGGENEYF
. | TRBJ1-5 | TRBV30 | . | TGTGCCTGGAGTCATCAGAACAATCAGCCCCAGCATTTT | CAWSHQNNQPQHF
. | TRBJ2-7 | TRBV7-2 | . | TGTGCCAGCAGCCTAAAACACGAGCAGTACTTC | CASSLKHEQYF
. | TRBJ1-1 | TRBV15 | . | TGTGCCACCAGCAGAGATGCACGGGAGGGTACTGAAGCTTTCTTT | CATSRDAREGTEAFF
. | TRBJ2-7 | TRBV7-3 | . | TGTGCCAGCAGCAGAGGGAGCGAATATCACGAGCAGTACTTC | CASSRGSEYHEQYF
. | TRBJ2-5 | TRBV19 | TRBD2 | TGTGCCAGTAGTATCGGGACTAGCGTATTAGAGACCCAGTACTTC | CASSIGTSVLETQYF
. | TRBJ2-2 | TRBV6-4 | TRBD2 | TGTGCCAGCAGTGACTTTACCCGAGGGAGGGGAAGGACCGGGGAGCTGTTTTTT | CASSDFTRGRGRTGELFF
. | TRBJ1-1 | TRBV18 | TRBD1 | TGTGCCAGCCAACCGGGACAGGGCACTTCTGAAGCTTTCTTT | CASQPGQGTSEAFF
once | TRBJ1-5 | TRBV4-2 | TRBD1 | TGTGCCAGCAGCCCTTACCCGGGACAGGGGCATCAGCCCCAGCATTTT | CASSPYPGQGHQPQHF
. | TRBJ2-2 | TRBV11-3 | TRBD1 | TGTGCCAGCAGCTTAGATCTTGTCAGGGGGAGTAGCACCGGGGAGCTGTTTTTT | CASSLDLVRGSSTGELFF
. | TRBJ1-2 | TRBV25-1 | TRBD1 | TGTGCCAGCAAAAAAGAGGGGGCGAACTATGGCTACACCTTC | CASKKEGANYGYTF
. | TRBJ2-3 | TRBV7-6 | TRBD2 | TGTGCCAGCAGCATCAGCGGGGGGGCCCGCACAGATACGCAGTATTTT | CASSISGGARTDTQYF
. | TRBJ1-6 | TRBV6-6 | . | TGTGCCGGCGGGAACTCCTATAATTCACCCCTCCACTTT | CAGGNSYNSPLHF
. | TRBJ1-2 | TRBV6-1 | . | TGTGCCAGCAGGGAAAGGAGGTCAGACTATGGCTACACCTTC | CASRERRSDYGYTF